Listed below are T cell receptor beta chains from one sample, sequenced in a study of cytomegalovirus exposure and HLA in healthy donors. The table came from immunoSEQ multiplex PCR; TCRdb's copy has only in-frame clones and leaves some out. The sample holds under 200,000 clones, roughly 90% seen once. The sequencing sample was made of PBMCs. The receptor source for this set is a woman aged 25-40 years in good health and CMV-seronegative. The CDR3 runs from the conserved cysteine through the conserved F or W. Each record gives: D gene, J gene, clone size, V gene, CDR3 protein, CDR3 DNA. The D gene is left open where the match is weak. Rows may omit the clone size; those that give it use once, few, many or a size class.

>-|TRBJ2-6|once|TRBV18
CASSHTGGLTNVLTF
TGTGCCAGCTCACATACCGGAGGTTTGACCAACGTCCTGACTTTC
>-|TRBJ1-1|-|TRBV7-2
CASSPTLSVNTEAFF
TGTGCCAGCAGCCCGACGCTGTCGGTTAACACTGAAGCTTTCTTT
>TRBD2|TRBJ2-7|-|TRBV27
CASSSIGGSGYEQYF
TGTGCCAGCAGTTCCATTGGCGGGAGTGGGTACGAGCAGTACTTC
>-|TRBJ2-5|-|TRBV2
CASSVGIGTLETQYF
TGTGCCAGCAGTGTAGGCATAGGGACGTTGGAGACCCAGTACTTC
>-|TRBJ2-7|-|TRBV2
CASSQGTYSYEQYF
TGTGCCAGCAGTCAGGGAACTTACTCCTACGAGCAGTACTTC
>TRBD1|TRBJ1-5|-|TRBV2
CASSAPGGNQPQHF
TGTGCCAGCAGTGCCCCAGGGGGGAATCAGCCCCAGCATTTT
>-|TRBJ1-1|-|TRBV6-6
CASSSDTEAFF
TGTGCCAGCAGTAGTGACACTGAAGCTTTCTTT
>-|TRBJ2-5|-|TRBV4-2
CASSQDVRGRQETQYF
TGTGCCAGCAGCCAAGATGTGAGGGGCCGTCAAGAGACCCAGTACTTC
>-|TRBJ1-2|few|TRBV27
CASRSKGIGGYTF
TGTGCCAGCAGATCGAAGGGAATCGGCGGCTACACCTTC
>TRBD1|TRBJ2-7|once|TRBV7-3
CASSLPGGEQYF
TGTGCCAGCAGCCTACCAGGGGGCGAGCAGTACTTC
>TRBD1|TRBJ1-1|-|TRBV9
CASSARGFTEAFF
TGTGCCAGCAGCGCCAGGGGGTTCACTGAAGCTTTCTTT
>TRBD1|TRBJ1-4|-|TRBV4-2
CASSQSGTGFEKLFF
TGTGCCAGCAGCCAATCTGGGACAGGGTTTGAAAAACTGTTTTTT
>-|TRBJ2-1|-|TRBV5-6
CASSGGWVYNEQFF
TGTGCCAGCAGCGGCGGTTGGGTCTACAATGAGCAGTTCTTC
>-|TRBJ2-1|few|TRBV6-4
CASSDNGDYNEQFF
TGTGCCAGCAGTGACAATGGGGACTACAATGAGCAGTTCTTC
>-|TRBJ2-5|once|TRBV10-2
CASSDPRQAKETQYF
TGCGCCAGCAGTGATCCCCGACAGGCCAAAGAGACCCAGTACTTC
>-|TRBJ1-3|-|TRBV6-1
CASSDVRPSSGNTIYF
TGTGCCAGCAGTGACGTACGGCCGAGCTCTGGAAACACCATATATTTT
>-|TRBJ1-1|-|TRBV18
CASSNAGNTEAFF
TGTGCCAGCTCAAATGCGGGGAACACTGAAGCTTTCTTT
>TRBD2|TRBJ2-7|-|TRBV9
CASSVSGGSSYEQYF
TGTGCCAGCAGCGTTAGCGGGGGAAGCTCCTACGAGCAGTACTTC